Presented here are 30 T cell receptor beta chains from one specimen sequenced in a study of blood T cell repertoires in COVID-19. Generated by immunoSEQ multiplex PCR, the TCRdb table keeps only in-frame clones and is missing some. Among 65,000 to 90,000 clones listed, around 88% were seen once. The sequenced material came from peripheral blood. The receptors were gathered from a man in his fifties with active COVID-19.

In DNA form, the CDR3 reads TGTGCCAGCAGCTTAGCAGGGGGCAGTGAGCAGTTCTTC. Protein sequence: CASSLAGGSEQFF. The J gene is TRBJ2-1, the V gene TRBV11-3; 8 bases align to TRBD1. Germline V lookup: CDR1 SGHNT, CDR2 YENEEA. Losses at the gene ends were 1 base for V and 9 bases for J; bases not matched to a gene: 2. This CDR3 contains 13 residues.

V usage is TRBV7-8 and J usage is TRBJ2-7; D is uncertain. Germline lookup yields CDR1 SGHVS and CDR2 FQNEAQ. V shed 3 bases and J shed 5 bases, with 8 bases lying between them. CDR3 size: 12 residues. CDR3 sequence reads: CASSFLFHEQYF. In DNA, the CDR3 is TGTGCCAGCAGCTTTCTGTTCCACGAGCAGTACTTC.

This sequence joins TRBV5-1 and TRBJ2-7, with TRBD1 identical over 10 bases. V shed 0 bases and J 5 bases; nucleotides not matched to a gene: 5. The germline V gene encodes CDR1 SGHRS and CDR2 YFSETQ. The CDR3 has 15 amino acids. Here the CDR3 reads CASSLEDRGKNEQYF. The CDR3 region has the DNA TGCGCCAGCAGCTTGGAGGACAGGGGGAAGAACGAGCAGTACTTC. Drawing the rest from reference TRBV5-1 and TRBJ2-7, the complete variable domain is KAGVTQTPRYLIKTRGQQVTLSCSPISGHRSVSWYQQTPGQGLQFLFEYFSETQRNKGNFPGRFSGRQFSNSRSEMNVSTLELGDSALYLCASSLEDRGKNEQYFGPGTRLTVT.

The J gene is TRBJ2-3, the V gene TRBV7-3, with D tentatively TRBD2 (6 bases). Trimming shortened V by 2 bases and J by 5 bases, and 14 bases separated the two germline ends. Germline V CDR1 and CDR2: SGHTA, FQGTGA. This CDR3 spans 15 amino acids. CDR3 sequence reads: CASSLSGVRGDTQYF. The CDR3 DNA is TGTGCCAGCAGCTTATCGGGGGTGAGGGGAGATACGCAGTATTTT.

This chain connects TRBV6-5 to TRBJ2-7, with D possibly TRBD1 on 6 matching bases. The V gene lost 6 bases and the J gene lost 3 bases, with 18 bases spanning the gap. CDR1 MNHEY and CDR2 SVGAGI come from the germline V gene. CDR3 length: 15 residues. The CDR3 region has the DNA TGTGCCAGCAGAGGGATACGGACAGACTTCTACGAGCAGTACTTC. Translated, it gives CASRGIRTDFYEQYF.

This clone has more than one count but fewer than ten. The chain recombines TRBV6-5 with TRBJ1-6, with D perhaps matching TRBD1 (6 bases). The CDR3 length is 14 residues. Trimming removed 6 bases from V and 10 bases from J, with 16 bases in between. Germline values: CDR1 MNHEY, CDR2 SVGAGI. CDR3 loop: CASSEQGLSSPLHF. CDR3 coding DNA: TGTGCCAGCAGCGAGCAGGGGCTGTCGTCACCCCTCCACTTT.

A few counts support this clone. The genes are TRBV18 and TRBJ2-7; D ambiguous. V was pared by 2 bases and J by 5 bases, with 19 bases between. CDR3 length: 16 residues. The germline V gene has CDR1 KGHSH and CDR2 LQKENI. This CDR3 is CASSPRPNSFVNEQYF. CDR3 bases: TGTGCCAGCTCACCAAGGCCGAACAGCTTTGTCAACGAGCAGTACTTC.

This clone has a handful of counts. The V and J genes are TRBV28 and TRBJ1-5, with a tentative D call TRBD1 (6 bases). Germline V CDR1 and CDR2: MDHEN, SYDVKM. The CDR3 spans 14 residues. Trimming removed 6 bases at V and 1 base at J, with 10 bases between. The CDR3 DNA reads TGTGCCAGCAGAGCCAGGGGAAGCAATCAGCCCCAGCATTTT. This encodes CASRARGSNQPQHF.

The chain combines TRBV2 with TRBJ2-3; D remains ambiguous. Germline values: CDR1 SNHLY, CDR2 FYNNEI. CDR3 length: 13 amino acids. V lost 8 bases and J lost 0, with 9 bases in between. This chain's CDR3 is CASQPTSTDTQYF. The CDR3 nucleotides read TGTGCCAGCCAACCGACTAGCACAGATACGCAGTATTTT.

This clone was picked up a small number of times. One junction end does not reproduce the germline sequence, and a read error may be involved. CDR3 nucleotides: TGTGCCAGCAGCTTAACCAGCGCTTTCTACGATGAGCAGTTCTTC. Protein product: CASSLTSAFYDEQFF. This chain links TRBV7-2 with TRBJ2-1; no clear D gene. This CDR3 region has 15 residues. In germline, CDR1 is SGHTA, CDR2 FQGNSA. Drawing the rest from reference TRBV7-2 and TRBJ2-1, the complete variable domain is GAGVSQSPSNKVTEKGKDVELRCDPISGHTALYWYRQSLGQGLEFLIYFQGNSAPDKSGLPSDRFSAERTGGSVSTLTIQRTQQEDSAVYLCASSLTSAFYDEQFFGPGTRLTVL.

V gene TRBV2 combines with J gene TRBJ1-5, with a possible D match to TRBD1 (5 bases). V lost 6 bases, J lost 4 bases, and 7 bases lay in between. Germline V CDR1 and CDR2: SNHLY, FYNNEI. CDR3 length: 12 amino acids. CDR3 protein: CASRAGNQPQHF. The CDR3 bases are TGTGCCAGCAGGGCAGGGAATCAGCCCCAGCATTTT.

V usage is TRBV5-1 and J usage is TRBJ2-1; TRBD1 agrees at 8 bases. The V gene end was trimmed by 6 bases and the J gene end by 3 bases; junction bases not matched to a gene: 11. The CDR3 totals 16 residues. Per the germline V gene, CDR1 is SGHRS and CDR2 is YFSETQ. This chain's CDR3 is CASTHPGTGIYNEQFF. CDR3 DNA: TGCGCCAGCACCCACCCCGGGACAGGAATCTACAATGAGCAGTTCTTC.

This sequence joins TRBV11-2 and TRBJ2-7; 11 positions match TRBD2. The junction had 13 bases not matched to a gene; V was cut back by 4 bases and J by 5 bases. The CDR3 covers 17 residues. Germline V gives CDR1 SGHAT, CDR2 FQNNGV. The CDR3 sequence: CASSSIPGLAEAHEQYF. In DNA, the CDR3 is TGTGCCAGCAGCTCTATTCCGGGACTAGCGGAGGCCCACGAGCAGTACTTC.

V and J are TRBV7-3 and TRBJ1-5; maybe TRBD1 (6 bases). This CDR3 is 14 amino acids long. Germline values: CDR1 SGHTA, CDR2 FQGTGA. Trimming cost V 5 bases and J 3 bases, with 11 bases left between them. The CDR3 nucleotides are TGTGCCAGCAGCCCGACAGGCCCCAATCAGCCCCAGCATTTT. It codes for CASSPTGPNQPQHF.

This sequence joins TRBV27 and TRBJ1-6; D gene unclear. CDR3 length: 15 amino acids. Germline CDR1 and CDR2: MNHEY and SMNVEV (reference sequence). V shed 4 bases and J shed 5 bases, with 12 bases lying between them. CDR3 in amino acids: CASSSSGVNNSPLHF. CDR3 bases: TGTGCCAGCAGTTCCTCCGGGGTCAATAATTCACCCCTCCACTTT.

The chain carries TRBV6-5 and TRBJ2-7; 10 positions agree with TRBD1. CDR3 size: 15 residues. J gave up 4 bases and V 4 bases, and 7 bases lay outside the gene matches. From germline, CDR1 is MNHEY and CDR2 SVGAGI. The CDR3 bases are TGTGCCAGCAGTTTCAGTCGGGACAGGGGTTACGAGCAGTACTTC. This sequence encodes CASSFSRDRGYEQYF.

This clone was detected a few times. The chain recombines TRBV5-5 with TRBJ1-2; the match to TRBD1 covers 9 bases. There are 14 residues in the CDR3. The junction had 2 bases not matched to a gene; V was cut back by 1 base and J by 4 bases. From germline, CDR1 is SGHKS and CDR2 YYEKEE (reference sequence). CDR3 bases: TGTGCCAGCAGCTTGACAGGGGGCGGCTATGGCTACACCTTC. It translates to CASSLTGGGYGYTF.

Written as DNA, the CDR3 is TGTGCCAGCAGTGGGACCAGGGGACCCGGGGAGCTGTTTTTT. Protein sequence: CASSGTRGPGELFF. The chain employs TRBV25-1 and TRBJ2-2, with D perhaps TRBD1 (6 bases). CDR3 length: 14 amino acids. The germline CDR1 and CDR2 sequences are MGHDK and SYGVNS. V was pared by 4 bases and J by 6 bases, with 12 bases between.

The chain's CDR3 is CASSVRQGAGEQYF. CDR3 DNA sequence: TGTGCCAGCAGCGTCAGACAGGGGGCGGGAGAGCAGTACTTC. The chain employs TRBV28 and TRBJ2-7; 10 bases are shared with TRBD1. Germline CDR1 is MDHEN and CDR2 is SYDVKM. V was pared by 6 bases and J by 7 bases, with 9 bases of the junction left unmatched. This CDR3 is built from 14 residues.

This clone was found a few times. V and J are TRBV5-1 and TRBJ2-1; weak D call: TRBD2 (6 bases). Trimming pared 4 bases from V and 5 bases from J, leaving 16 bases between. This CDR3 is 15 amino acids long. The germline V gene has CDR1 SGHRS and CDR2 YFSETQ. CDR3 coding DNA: TGCGCCAGCAGCAGACTAGGGAACCAAAACAATGAGCAGTTCTTC. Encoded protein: CASSRLGNQNNEQFF.

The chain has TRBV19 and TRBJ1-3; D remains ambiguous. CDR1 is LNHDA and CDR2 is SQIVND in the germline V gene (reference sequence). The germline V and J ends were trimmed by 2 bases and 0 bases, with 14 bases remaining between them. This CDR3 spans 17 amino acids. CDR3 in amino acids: CASSISTGRTSGNTIYF. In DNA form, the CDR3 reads TGTGCCAGTAGTATATCGACTGGGAGGACCTCTGGAAACACCATATATTTT.

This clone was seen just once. CDR3: CASSPSGASYNEQFF. In nucleotides, the CDR3 is TGTGCCAGCAGCCCCTCAGGGGCGTCCTACAATGAGCAGTTCTTC. The chain joins TRBV7-9 to TRBJ2-1; a weak D match, TRBD1 (6 bases). From germline, CDR1 is SEHNR and CDR2 FQNEAQ (reference sequence). The CDR3 is made up of 15 amino acids. Trimming shortened V by 5 bases and J by 1 base, and 12 bases separated the two germline ends.

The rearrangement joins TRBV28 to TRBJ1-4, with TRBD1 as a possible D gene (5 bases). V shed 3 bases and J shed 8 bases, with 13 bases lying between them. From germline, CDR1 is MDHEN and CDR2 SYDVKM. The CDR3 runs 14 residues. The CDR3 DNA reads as TGTGCCAGCAGTTTTTTAGGGGTTACGGAAAAACTGTTTTTT. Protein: CASSFLGVTEKLFF.

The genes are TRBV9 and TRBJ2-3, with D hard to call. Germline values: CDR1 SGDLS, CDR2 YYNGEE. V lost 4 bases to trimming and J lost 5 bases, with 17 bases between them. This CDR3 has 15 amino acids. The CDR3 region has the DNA TGTGCCAGCAGCCAAGGCGGCCATCAAGGAGATACGCAGTATTTT. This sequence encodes CASSQGGHQGDTQYF.

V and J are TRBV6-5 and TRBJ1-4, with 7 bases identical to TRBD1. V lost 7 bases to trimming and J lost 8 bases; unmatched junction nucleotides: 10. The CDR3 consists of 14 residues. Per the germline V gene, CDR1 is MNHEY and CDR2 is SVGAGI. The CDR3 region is CASMRQGVEEKLFF. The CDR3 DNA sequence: TGTGCCAGCATGAGACAGGGAGTGGAAGAAAAACTGTTTTTT.

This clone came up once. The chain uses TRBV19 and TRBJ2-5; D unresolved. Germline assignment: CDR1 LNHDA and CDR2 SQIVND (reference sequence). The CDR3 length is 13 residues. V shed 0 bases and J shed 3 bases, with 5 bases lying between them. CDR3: CASSIDVEETQYF. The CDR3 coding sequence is TGTGCCAGTAGTATAGATGTAGAAGAGACCCAGTACTTC.

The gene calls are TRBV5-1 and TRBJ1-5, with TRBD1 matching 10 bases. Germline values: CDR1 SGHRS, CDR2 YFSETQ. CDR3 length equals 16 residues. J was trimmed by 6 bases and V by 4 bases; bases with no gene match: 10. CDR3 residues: CASSPGQGTSGQPQHF. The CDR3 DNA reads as TGCGCCAGCAGCCCGGGACAGGGGACATCAGGTCAGCCCCAGCATTTT.

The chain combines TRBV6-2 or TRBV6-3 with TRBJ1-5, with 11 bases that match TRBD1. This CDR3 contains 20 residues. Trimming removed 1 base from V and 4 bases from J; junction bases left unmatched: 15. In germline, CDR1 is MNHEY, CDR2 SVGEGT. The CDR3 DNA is TGTGCCAGCAGTTACTTCGTTGCCCCGGGACAGGGGGTAGGTAATCAGCCCCAGCATTTT. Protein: CASSYFVAPGQGVGNQPQHF.

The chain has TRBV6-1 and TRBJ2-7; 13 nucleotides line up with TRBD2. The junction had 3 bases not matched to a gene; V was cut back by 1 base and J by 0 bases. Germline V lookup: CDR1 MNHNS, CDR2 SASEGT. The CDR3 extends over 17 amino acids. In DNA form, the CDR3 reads TGTGCCAGCAGTGAAGAGACTAGCGGGAGGAGCTCCTACGAGCAGTACTTC. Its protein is CASSEETSGRSSYEQYF.

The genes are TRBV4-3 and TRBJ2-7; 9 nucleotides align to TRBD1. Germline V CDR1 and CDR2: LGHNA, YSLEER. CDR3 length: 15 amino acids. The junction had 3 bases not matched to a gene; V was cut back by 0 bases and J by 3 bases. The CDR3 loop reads CASSQDWGQGYEQYF. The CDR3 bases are TGCGCCAGCAGCCAAGATTGGGGACAGGGCTACGAGCAGTACTTC.